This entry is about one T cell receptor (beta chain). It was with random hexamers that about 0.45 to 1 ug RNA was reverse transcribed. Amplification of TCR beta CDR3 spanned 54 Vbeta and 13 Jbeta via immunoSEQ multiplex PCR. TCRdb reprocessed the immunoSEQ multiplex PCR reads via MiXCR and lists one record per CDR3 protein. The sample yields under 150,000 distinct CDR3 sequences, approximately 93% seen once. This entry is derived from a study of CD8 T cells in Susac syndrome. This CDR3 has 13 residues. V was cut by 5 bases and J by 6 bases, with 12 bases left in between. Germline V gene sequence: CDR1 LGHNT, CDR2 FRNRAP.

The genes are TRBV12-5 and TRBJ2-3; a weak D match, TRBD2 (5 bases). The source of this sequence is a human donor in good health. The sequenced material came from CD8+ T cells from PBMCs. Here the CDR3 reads CASGLSGMDTQYF. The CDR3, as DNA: TGTGCTAGTGGTCTCAGCGGTATGGATACGCAGTATTTT.